This T cell receptor (beta chain) was documented in a study of patients and donors after allogeneic stem cell transplantation. This CDR3 contains 16 residues. With 0 bases clipped from V and 2 bases from J, the junction kept 6 bases outside the gene matches. Germline values: CDR1 DFQATT, CDR2 SNEGSKA (reference sequence). This clonotype has a handful of counts. One entry per CDR3 protein results from TCRdb running MiXCR on the RT-PCR reads. This table holds 900,000 to 1,000,000 distinct CDR3 sequences, more than 15% found once. This TCR came from a human donor who was either an allogeneic HSCT recipient or a stem cell or donor lymphocyte infusion donor (not recorded which). It is not recorded whose cells these are; they may come from a transplant donor. Source material: blood, either unsorted or a sorted T cell fraction (not recorded which). The V and J genes are TRBV20-1 and TRBJ2-1; TRBD2 matches at 8 bases. CDR3 sequence: CSARDMDSGTYNEQFF. The CDR3 bases are TGCAGTGCTAGAGATATGGATAGCGGGACCTACAATGAGCAGTTCTTC.